These 5 T cell receptor beta chains were all obtained from the same sample, sequenced in a study of tumor and adjacent non-tumor tissue in lung cancer. This sample's RNA came from whole unsorted tissue. The normal lung tissue was taken more than 3 cm from the tumor edge. A modified ARM-PCR protocol with three rounds of nested PCR amplified TCRbeta. TCRdb reprocessed the multiplex PCR reads via MiXCR and lists one record per CDR3 protein. The profile shows about 50,000 distinct CDR3 sequences, 60% to 80% of them singletons. Material for sequencing was distant non-tumor lung tissue. All receptors come from a woman aged 55-70 years with non-small cell lung cancer.

The chain joins TRBV14 to TRBJ2-3, with a possible D match to TRBD2 (6 bases). Looked up from germline, CDR1 is SGHDN and CDR2 is FVKESK. V was clipped by 10 bases and J by 4 bases, with 15 bases between them. This CDR3 contains 13 residues. The CDR3 DNA reads TGTGCCACCTATCGGCGGGACGCAGATACGCAGTATTTT. Translation: CATYRRDADTQYF.

This clonotype is deemed medium-sized. For the CDR3, the DNA is TGTGCCAGCAGCTTTGGGGGGCCAACAGATACGCAGTATTTT. As protein: CASSFGGPTDTQYF. The chain joins TRBV11-3 to TRBJ2-3; D may match TRBD1 or TRBD2 (6 bases each). V dropped 3 bases and J dropped 3 bases, with 10 bases sitting between them. There are 14 residues in the CDR3. The germline V gene encodes CDR1 SGHNT and CDR2 YENEEA. Based on the CDR3 plus reference TRBV11-3 and TRBJ2-3, the full variable domain is EAGVVQSPRYKIIEKKQPVAFWCNPISGHNTLYWYLQNLGQGPELLIRYENEEAVDDSQLPKDRFSAERLKGVDSTLKIQPAELGDSAVYLCASSFGGPTDTQYFGPGTRLTVL.

A word on this clonotype: At one end the junction does not follow the germline gene, possibly because of a read error. V is TRBV29-1 and J is TRBJ2-2, with a tentative D call TRBD2 (7 bases). The V gene's germline CDR1 is SQVTM and CDR2 ANQGSEA. CDR3 length: 11 residues. In nucleotides, the CDR3 is TGCAGCGTGGAAGGGGGGGCGAAGCTGTTTTTT. This encodes CSVEGGAKLFF.

Points on this clonotype: The junction departs from the called germline gene at one end, perhaps through a read error. The rearrangement uses TRBV6-1 and TRBJ2-5; D is possibly TRBD1 or TRBD2 (5 bases each). Germline V CDR1 and CDR2: MNHNS, SASEGT. This CDR3 spans 14 amino acids. The chain's CDR3 is CANSTGRWGETQYF. The CDR3 DNA is TGTGCCAACAGTACGGGACGATGGGGAGAGACCCAGTACTTC.

Notes on this clonotype: The missing conserved phenylalanine or tryptophan at the end of this CDR3 makes a read error likely. The DNA is omitted, as the CDR3 cannot be located on it reliably, and the CDR3 follows TCRdb's listing. The chain is built from TRBV6-2 or TRBV6-3 and TRBJ2-2. The V gene's germline CDR1 is MNHEY and CDR2 SVGEGT. The CDR3 spans 14 residues, counting both ends. Here the CDR3 reads CASSYSQVSGELLL.